A selection of T cell receptor beta chains follows, all from one sample in a study of shared clonotypes between healthy human individuals. Sequencing was performed with immunoSEQ multiplex PCR; in TCRdb, only in-frame clones are kept and a portion is missing. The sample includes about 1 million clones, 65% to 75% of them seen just once. The sample was memory CD4+ T cells sorted from blood. These receptors were collected from a man in his late teens or twenties in good health. Each CDR3 is given with its conserved first and last residue. The order of the fields is J gene, D gene, clone size, V gene, CDR3 protein, CDR3 DNA. The D gene is left open where the match is weak. Some rows mark clone size as missing; the rest say once, few, many or name a class of expanded clone.

j_gene: TRBJ1-5
d_gene: -
abundance: -
v_gene: TRBV5-6
CDR3aa: CASSLEGFSNQPQHF
CDR3nt: TGTGCCAGCAGCTTGGAAGGGTTCAGCAATCAGCCCCAGCATTTT

j_gene: TRBJ1-6
d_gene: -
abundance: -
v_gene: TRBV15
CDR3aa: CATSRDVFAVGSPLHF
CDR3nt: TGTGCCACCAGCAGAGATGTGTTTGCGGTAGGGTCACCCCTCCACTTT

j_gene: TRBJ2-2
d_gene: TRBD2
abundance: -
v_gene: TRBV5-1
CDR3aa: CASSLGSSGFTGELFF
CDR3nt: TGCGCCAGCAGCTTGGGGTCTAGCGGGTTCACCGGGGAGCTGTTTTTT

j_gene: TRBJ2-6
d_gene: -
abundance: -
v_gene: TRBV7-2
CDR3aa: CASSLDGSGANVLTF
CDR3nt: TGTGCCAGCAGCTTAGACGGATCCGGGGCCAACGTCCTGACTTTC

j_gene: TRBJ1-5
d_gene: TRBD1
abundance: many
v_gene: TRBV19
CDR3aa: CASSRFGTGGNQPQHF
CDR3nt: TGTGCCAGTAGTCGTTTCGGGACAGGGGGCAATCAGCCCCAGCATTTT

j_gene: TRBJ2-1
d_gene: TRBD2
abundance: -
v_gene: TRBV10-3
CDR3aa: CAISTPSSGGSNEQFF
CDR3nt: TGTGCCATCAGTACTCCCTCTAGCGGGGGCAGCAATGAGCAGTTCTTC

j_gene: TRBJ2-4
d_gene: TRBD1
abundance: many
v_gene: TRBV5-4
CDR3aa: CASSSGTGGGKNIQYF
CDR3nt: TGTGCCAGCAGCTCGGGGACAGGGGGCGGCAAAAACATTCAGTACTTC

j_gene: TRBJ2-5
d_gene: -
abundance: -
v_gene: TRBV7-8
CDR3aa: CASSLIEGAAQETQYF
CDR3nt: TGTGCCAGCAGCCTAATAGAAGGGGCTGCCCAAGAGACCCAGTACTTC

j_gene: TRBJ2-5
d_gene: TRBD2
abundance: -
v_gene: TRBV7-2
CDR3aa: CASSATSGLTQYF
CDR3nt: TGTGCCAGCAGCGCTACTAGCGGCCTGACCCAGTACTTC

j_gene: TRBJ2-1
d_gene: TRBD2
abundance: -
v_gene: TRBV4-2
CDR3aa: CASSQERPAGGSNNEQFF
CDR3nt: TGTGCCAGCAGCCAAGAAAGGCCGGCGGGGGGGTCTAACAATGAGCAGTTCTTC

j_gene: TRBJ2-1
d_gene: TRBD2
abundance: few
v_gene: TRBV9
CDR3aa: CASSRPGTSGGSEQFF
CDR3nt: TGTGCCAGCAGCAGACCCGGGACTAGCGGGGGTAGTGAGCAGTTCTTC

j_gene: TRBJ2-3
d_gene: TRBD2
abundance: -
v_gene: TRBV9
CDR3aa: CASTPILAGGHTQYF
CDR3nt: TGTGCCAGCACGCCAATACTAGCGGGAGGGCATACGCAGTATTTT